This T cell receptor (beta chain) stems from a study of blood T cell repertoires in COVID-19. Study-level background: Nucleic acid was either cDNA or gDNA, and it came from T cells, B-cell-depleted T cells, or PBMCs.

The ends were cut back, 0 bases at V and 7 bases at J, with 3 bases in the middle. Germline CDR1 is DFQATT and CDR2 is SNEGSKA (reference sequence). This CDR3 is built from 11 residues. Per the original methods: The authors estimated nucleated cell counts from reference gene primer amplification. Sequenced by immunoSEQ multiplex PCR; TCRdb stores in-frame clones only, minus some. V and J calls and clone size are those listed in that table; D and trimming were worked out from the DNA. The table includes roughly 290,000 clones, around 88% detected once. J is TRBJ1-4 and V is TRBV20-1; no firm D call. Sequencing was carried out using peripheral blood. This sequence was found in a woman aged 25 to 39 who had recovered from COVID-19. CDR3 bases: TGCAGTGCTAGAGATCTTGAAAAACTGTTTTTT. This encodes CSARDLEKLFF.